Listed below are T cell receptor beta chains from one sample, sequenced in a study of T cells in Graves' hyperthyroidism and ophthalmopathy. Each CDR3 protein gets one entry after TCRdb re-called the multiplex PCR reads with MiXCR. The sample shows a few hundred thousand distinct CDR3 sequences, 14% of them seen only once. Sequencing was carried out using blood. The origin of the receptors is a woman in her 30s with Graves' hyperthyroidism that later progressed to Graves' ophthalmopathy. Each CDR3 is given with its conserved first and last residue. The D gene is left open where the match is weak. Expanded clones get a size class; other rows say once, few or many, or leave the size out.

TRBV7-9,NA,NA,TRBJ2-7,TGTGCCAGCAGCTCCGAAAACCTGGGCGAGCAGTACTTC,CASSSENLGEQYF
TRBV7-9,NA,few,TRBJ1-2,TGTGCCAGCAGCCGCGGCTCAACTAACTATGGCTACACCTTC,CASSRGSTNYGYTF
TRBV7-9,NA,NA,TRBJ1-5,TGTGCCAGCAGCCCGATTCGGAGCGGCAATCAGCCCCAGCATTTT,CASSPIRSGNQPQHF
TRBV2,NA,many,TRBJ1-2,TGTGCCAGCAGTGAAGGTGCACGGCAGTTGGGCTACACCTTC,CASSEGARQLGYTF
TRBV11-2,NA,many,TRBJ2-1,TGTGCCAGCAGCTCCCAGGGAATGGAGGGGAATGAGCAGTTCTTC,CASSSQGMEGNEQFF
TRBV9,TRBD1,many,TRBJ2-5,TGTGCCAGCAGCGCTTCCCACAGACAGGGACGGGAGACCCAGTACTTC,CASSASHRQGRETQYF
TRBV12-5,NA,many,TRBJ1-3,TGTGCTAGTTTTCTGGCGAATGGAAACACCATATATTTT,CASFLANGNTIYF
TRBV3-1,NA,many,TRBJ2-7,TGTGCCACCAGTCGGCGGGGCTCCTACGAGCAGTACTTC,CATSRRGSYEQYF
TRBV11-2,NA,many,TRBJ1-6,TGTGCCAGCACCCATGGGCAGCTTTTAAATTCACCCCTCCACTTT,CASTHGQLLNSPLHF
TRBV5-4,TRBD1,NA,TRBJ2-1,TGTGCCAGCAGCAGATCCACAGGGGTGGGGGAGCAGTTCTTC,CASSRSTGVGEQFF
TRBV6-1,TRBD2,many,TRBJ2-7,TGTGCCAGCAGCGACCCGGGACTAGCGGGAACCGAGCAGTACTTC,CASSDPGLAGTEQYF
TRBV29-1,NA,many,TRBJ2-5,TGCAGCGTTGAAGGCGGGGATCTACGGCAAGAGACCCAGTACTTC,CSVEGGDLRQETQYF
TRBV12-3/TRBV12-4,TRBD2,few,TRBJ2-5,TGTGCCAGCAGCTATCTGGCGGGAGAGGGGGAGACCCAGTACTTC,CASSYLAGEGETQYF
TRBV3-1,NA,many,TRBJ1-4,TGTGCCAGCAGCCATCGGACTGGGAATGAAAAACTGTTTTTT,CASSHRTGNEKLFF
TRBV27,NA,many,TRBJ2-5,TGTGCCAGCAGTTTATTTGGGTCTCAAGAGACCCAGTACTTC,CASSLFGSQETQYF
TRBV15,NA,many,TRBJ1-5,TGTGCCACCAGCAGAGAGGGCGGCGGTCAGCCCCAGCATTTT,CATSREGGGQPQHF
TRBV2,TRBD1,many,TRBJ1-5,TGTGCCAGCAGCGTGGACAGGGGCAATCAGCCCCAGCATTTT,CASSVDRGNQPQHF
TRBV27,TRBD2,NA,TRBJ2-5,TGTGCCAGCAGTTTCGGACTAGCGGGAGAGACCCAGTACTTC,CASSFGLAGETQYF
TRBV24-1,TRBD1,many,TRBJ2-6,TGTGCCACCGGATCCGGGACAGCCCTCTCTGGGGCCAACGTCCTGACTTTC,CATGSGTALSGANVLTF
TRBV30,TRBD1,many,TRBJ1-2,TGTGCCAGGCGACAGGGAAACTATGGCTACACCTTC,CARRQGNYGYTF
TRBV19,NA,NA,TRBJ1-1,TGTGCCAGTAGTATGTCTGACCCCGCGGGGATGAACACTGAAGCTTTCTTT,CASSMSDPAGMNTEAFF
TRBV7-9,NA,many,TRBJ2-1,TGTGCCAGCAGCCATTTCGGGACCACCGGCACCAATGAGCAGTTCTTC,CASSHFGTTGTNEQFF
TRBV7-9,TRBD2,many,TRBJ2-1,TGTGCCAGCAGCCCGGGGACTAGCCTGGATGAGCAGTTCTTC,CASSPGTSLDEQFF
TRBV15,NA,many,TRBJ1-2,TGTGCCACCAGCAGCCGGGATCCGATCTATGGCTACACCTTC,CATSSRDPIYGYTF
TRBV29-1,NA,many,TRBJ1-1,TGCAGCGTTATACGCACTGAAGCTTTCTTT,CSVIRTEAFF
TRBV6-4,NA,NA,TRBJ2-7,TGTGCCAGCCATAAGGACGAGCAGTACTTC,CASHKDEQYF
TRBV20-1,NA,many,TRBJ2-1,TGCAGTGCTAGGACTACCCGCGGCTCTGAGCAGTTCTTC,CSARTTRGSEQFF
TRBV20-1,NA,many,TRBJ1-1,TGCAGTGCTAGATTCTCAGGGAACACTGAAGCTTTCTTT,CSARFSGNTEAFF
TRBV7-8,TRBD2,many,TRBJ2-3,TGTGCCAGCAGCCAACTAGCGGGACACCTAGATACGCAGTATTTT,CASSQLAGHLDTQYF
TRBV7-8,NA,many,TRBJ2-1,TGTGCCAGCAGCTTAGGGGCAGCTGCAGCCTCCTACAATGAGCAGTTCTTC,CASSLGAAAASYNEQFF
TRBV11-3,TRBD1,many,TRBJ1-1,TGTGCCAGCAGCTTAGGTGGAGGGGGCCTAGAGGCTTTCTTT,CASSLGGGGLEAFF
TRBV29-1,TRBD1,few,TRBJ2-2,TGCAGCGTAGACAGGGGAAGTGGAGGCACCGGGGAGCTGTTTTTT,CSVDRGSGGTGELFF
TRBV28,NA,many,TRBJ1-1,TGTGCCAGTTGCCCACAGATGAACACTGAAGCTTTCTTT,CASCPQMNTEAFF
TRBV6-1,TRBD1,many,TRBJ2-7,TGTGCCAGCAGTGCCGGGACAGGGAACTACGAGCAGTACTTC,CASSAGTGNYEQYF
TRBV27,NA,many,TRBJ1-1,TGTGCCAGCAACCCCAACCGTGACACTGAAGCTTTCTTT,CASNPNRDTEAFF